This T cell receptor (beta chain) was sequenced during a study of siplizumab effects on memory and regulatory T cells. Generated by immunoSEQ multiplex PCR, the TCRdb table keeps only in-frame clones and is missing some. Of 90,000 to 95,000 clones in the sample, roughly 93% were seen once. The CDR3 contains 14 residues. Germline V gene lookup returns CDR1 LNHDA and CDR2 SQIVND (reference sequence). Trimming took 3 bases from V and 4 from J, leaving 10 bases between them. This rearrangement joins TRBV19 to TRBJ2-1; D might be TRBD1 (5 bases). The sequence derives from a human donor in good health. The specimen was CD8+ T cells sorted from blood. The CDR3 nucleotides read TGTGCCAGTAGTATTAAAGGGGTTTACAATGAGCAGTTCTTC. Translation gives CASSIKGVYNEQFF.